A selection of T cell receptor beta chains follows, all from one sample in a study of OX40 agonist ivuxolimab in advanced cancers. Measured with immunoSEQ multiplex PCR; TCRdb has only the in-frame clones, and not every one. The sample includes about 72,000 clones, 75% to 90% of them seen just once. Sample: CD4+ or CD8+ T cells sorted from blood, taken in a trial of the OX40 agonist ivuxolimab. The receptors were sampled from an adult with an advanced solid tumor such as melanoma, head and neck, liver or kidney cancer. Each CDR3 is given with its conserved first and last residue. The D gene is left open where the match is weak. For some rows the clone size is stated as once, few or many, or as a class when expanded; others skip it.

d_gene | j_gene | abundance | v_gene | CDR3nt | CDR3aa
NA | TRBJ1-4 | NA | TRBV7-7 | TGTGCTAGCAGCTTAGCAGGGGATGAAAAACTGTTTTTT | CASSLAGDEKLFF
NA | TRBJ1-2 | once | TRBV28 | TGTGCCAGCAGTTTGTCTTTTATGGGGGGCTACACCTTC | CASSLSFMGGYTF
NA | TRBJ2-3 | NA | TRBV19 | TGTGCCAGTATGGACAGATACACAGATACGCAGTATTTT | CASMDRYTDTQYF
TRBD2 | TRBJ2-3 | NA | TRBV18 | TGTGCCAGCTCATTAAAGCGGGACACAGATACGCAGTATTTT | CASSLKRDTDTQYF
NA | TRBJ1-1 | NA | TRBV5-6 | TGTGCCAGCAGCTGGAGCGGGCAGGGTACTGAAGCTTTCTTT | CASSWSGQGTEAFF
TRBD2 | TRBJ2-1 | once | TRBV5-1 | TGCGCCAGCAGCTCCGGGACTAGCGGGGGGCCATTCTCCTACAATGAGCAGTTCTTC | CASSSGTSGGPFSYNEQFF
TRBD2 | TRBJ2-1 | NA | TRBV9 | TGTGCCAGCAGTCGTACGCTAGCGGGGGAGGCTAGCCCCTACAATGAGCAGTTCTTC | CASSRTLAGEASPYNEQFF
NA | TRBJ2-2 | NA | TRBV27 | TGTGCCAGCAGTTTAGTGGGCAGGGGGGCGGGGACCGGGGAGCTGTTTTTT | CASSLVGRGAGTGELFF
NA | TRBJ2-7 | NA | TRBV19 | TGTGCCAGTAGTATAGACCACCCCTCCGAGCAGTACTTC | CASSIDHPSEQYF
TRBD1 | TRBJ1-4 | NA | TRBV6-6 | TGTGCCAGCAGTTACTGGACAGGGGAAAAACTGTTTTTT | CASSYWTGEKLFF
NA | TRBJ2-7 | few | TRBV19 | TGTGCCAGTAGTATAGATCGTGGGGAGCAGTACTTC | CASSIDRGEQYF
TRBD1 | TRBJ1-1 | NA | TRBV7-2 | TGTGCCAGCACCACAGACGGACAGGGGAGTAATGAAGCTTTCTTT | CASTTDGQGSNEAFF
TRBD1 | TRBJ2-5 | NA | TRBV7-3 | TGTGCCAGCAGCCCTACAGGGGGCTTGGGCCCGGAGACCCAGTACTTC | CASSPTGGLGPETQYF
NA | TRBJ2-1 | NA | TRBV6-6 | TGTGCCAGCAGCCCCCGGGGACGGGTGAATGAGCAGTTCTTC | CASSPRGRVNEQFF
TRBD1 | TRBJ1-3 | NA | TRBV6-6 | TGTGCCACTGGCGACAGGGTAGGCGCTGGAAACACCATATATTTT | CATGDRVGAGNTIYF
NA | TRBJ2-7 | NA | TRBV21-1 | TGTGCCAGCAGCAAACCTCCGCCGCCGGGGGACGAGCAGTACTTC | CASSKPPPPGDEQYF
NA | TRBJ2-2 | NA | TRBV5-1 | TGCGCCAGCAGCCCAGAAATGGGCGCGGGGAACACCGGGGAGCTGTTTTTT | CASSPEMGAGNTGELFF
NA | TRBJ1-2 | NA | TRBV19 | TGTGCCAGTAGCCTGACAAGCCTAGTCACGAGAGGCTACACCTTC | CASSLTSLVTRGYTF
NA | TRBJ1-3 | NA | TRBV7-9 | TGTGCCAGCCGTCACAGCTCTGGAAACACCATATATTTT | CASRHSSGNTIYF
TRBD2 | TRBJ2-3 | NA | TRBV29-1 | TGCAGCGTCTCCCGGACTAGCGGGGGGAGGGATACGCAGTATTTT | CSVSRTSGGRDTQYF
NA | TRBJ2-3 | NA | TRBV11-2 | TGTGCCAGCACCGGGTTACGGGGCACAGATACGCAGTATTTT | CASTGLRGTDTQYF
NA | TRBJ2-2 | NA | TRBV11-3 | TGTGCCAGCAGCCCAAGAGGGGCCGTCGGGGAGCTGTTTTTT | CASSPRGAVGELFF